Each of the 2 T cell receptor beta chains below was sequenced from the same sample in a study of STAT3 mutations in large granular lymphocyte leukemia. Method: immunoSEQ multiplex PCR; TCRdb's copy keeps in-frame clones and lacks some. Among approximately 43,000 clones, roughly 81% were seen once, and the ten largest hold around 0.39%. What these receptors recognize is not known. Study results and limitations: At least one immunodominant TCR beta clonotype appeared in every T-cell large granular lymphocyte leukemia patient.

Sequencing was done on a sample of PBMCs. The receptor set was obtained from a human donor with T large granular lymphocyte leukemia. Some clones in this sample may be carry-over from other donors' samples.

This chain connects TRBV4-1 to TRBJ2-7; 11 bases line up with TRBD1. The germline V gene has CDR1 MGHRA and CDR2 YSYEKL. The junction had 5 bases not matched to a gene; V was cut back by 1 base and J by 3 bases. The CDR3 has 16 residues. The CDR3 region is CASSQGFGTGGYEQYV. The CDR3 DNA reads as TGCGCCAGCAGCCAAGGGTTTGGGACAGGGGGCTACGAGCAGTACGTC.

The chain carries TRBV7-8 and TRBJ1-5; unclear D gene. V was clipped by 0 bases and J by 0 bases, with 6 bases between them. CDR1 and CDR2 (germline): SGHVS, FQNEAQ. This CDR3 region has 15 residues. Written as DNA, the CDR3 is TGTGCCAGCAGCTTAGCGGTAAATAGCAATCAGCCCCAGCATTTT. Its translation: CASSLAVNSNQPQHF.